Only a few counts were recorded for the clone carrying this T cell receptor beta chain. These data originate in a study of blood T cells in healthy people across ages. The CDR3 covers 15 residues. Germline V gene sequence: CDR1 SSHAT, CDR2 FNYEAQ (reference sequence). Germline trimming cut 1 base from V and 6 bases from J; bases unmatched to any gene: 5. It was with a sample-barcoded 5' primer and a J-beta primer mix that a second PCR of roughly 7 to 11 cycles was run. Via MiXCR, TCRdb re-called the 5' RACE reads, giving one row per CDR3 protein. The profile shows under 2 million distinct CDR3 sequences, around 36% of them singletons.

This chain joins TRBV7-7 and TRBJ2-3, with 9 positions matching TRBD2. The source of this sequence is a woman in her thirties in good health. Sequencing was performed on blood. This CDR3 reads CASSLGSGSGDTQYF. The CDR3 DNA follows: TGTGCCAGCAGCTTAGGTAGCGGGAGCGGGGATACGCAGTATTTT. The variable domain in full, completed from reference TRBV7-7 and TRBJ2-3, reads GAGVSQSPRYKVTKRGQDVTLRCDPISSHATLYWYQQALGQGPEFLTYFNYEAQPDKSGLPSDRFSAERPEGSISTLTIQRTEQRDSAMYRCASSLGSGSGDTQYFGPGTRLTVL.